The 10 T cell receptor beta chains given below trace back to one sample, sequenced in a study of blood T cell repertoires in COVID-19. TCRdb's copy holds only in-frame clones and misses some; the assay was immunoSEQ multiplex PCR. The sample includes some 200,000 clones, around 87% of them seen just once. Sequences were obtained from peripheral blood. The source is a man in his forties or fifties with active or convalescent COVID-19.

The V call is TRBV19, the J call TRBJ2-7; D is possibly TRBD2 (5 bases). This CDR3 region has 13 residues. Germline assignment: CDR1 LNHDA and CDR2 SQIVND (reference sequence). The ends were cut back, 1 base at V and 3 bases at J, with 7 bases in the middle. The CDR3 DNA sequence: TGTGCCAGTAGTATAGCAAGCGGCTACGAGCAGTACTTC. Residues: CASSIASGYEQYF. Filled out from reference TRBV19 and TRBJ2-7, the complete variable domain reads DGGITQSPKYLFRKEGQNVTLSCEQNLNHDAMYWYRQDPGQGLRLIYYSQIVNDFQKGDIAEGYSVSREKKESFPLTVTSAQKNPTAFYLCASSIASGYEQYFGPGTRLTVT.

The genes are TRBV14 and TRBJ1-1, with D hard to call. This CDR3 has 13 residues. Germline CDR1 and CDR2: SGHDN and FVKESK. Trimming cost V 1 base and J 11 bases, with 14 bases left between them. CDR3 region: CASSQVAGMGAFF. CDR3 nucleotides: TGTGCCAGCAGCCAAGTGGCGGGGATGGGCGCTTTCTTT.

This clone has ten or more counts. This chain links TRBV18 with TRBJ2-1; TRBD1 matches 7 bases. The CDR3 consists of 15 residues. Germline V gene sequence: CDR1 KGHSH, CDR2 LQKENI. V lost 5 bases to trimming and J lost 5 bases; unmatched junction nucleotides: 9. The CDR3, as DNA: TGTGCCAGCTCAGCCCCAGGGGGTGCGGACAATGAGCAGTTCTTC. Its protein product is CASSAPGGADNEQFF.

The genes are TRBV28 and TRBJ2-3, with a possible D match to TRBD1 (5 bases). The CDR3 totals 13 residues. The V gene's germline CDR1 is MDHEN and CDR2 SYDVKM. Trimming removed 6 bases from V and 2 bases from J, with 9 bases in between. CDR3 in DNA: TGTGCCAGCAGCGACAGCCTCACAGATACGCAGTATTTT. Its translation: CASSDSLTDTQYF.

CDR3 residues: CASSPLQSLGADTQYF. The CDR3 DNA is TGCGCCAGCAGCCCCCTACAGAGCCTAGGGGCAGATACGCAGTATTTT. The V call is TRBV4-1, the J call TRBJ2-3; possible D gene TRBD1, 5 bases. Between the trimmed V and J ends, which lost 4 bases and 4 bases, there was a span of 18 bases. The CDR3 runs to 16 residues. Germline-derived CDR1 and CDR2 are MGHRA and YSYEKL.

The J gene is TRBJ1-1, the V gene TRBV12-3 or TRBV12-4; D unresolved. Trimming stripped 7 bases from V and 4 bases from J, with 10 bases between. The CDR3 is made up of 12 amino acids. The CDR3 sequence is CASMKPSTEAFF. For the CDR3, the DNA is TGTGCCAGCATGAAGCCGAGCACTGAAGCTTTCTTT.

Points on this clone: Other nucleotide sequences in the sample specify the same CDR3. V and J are TRBV12-3 or TRBV12-4 and TRBJ1-5; perhaps TRBD1 as D (6 bases). This CDR3 has 13 amino acids. V lost 9 bases and J 3 bases, leaving 12 bases between the germline ends. The CDR3 DNA reads TGTGCCAGTTCCGGACAGTACAATCAGCCCCAGCATTTT. This encodes CASSGQYNQPQHF.

The J gene is TRBJ2-2, the V gene TRBV13; 10 positions agree with TRBD1. The germline CDR1 and CDR2 sequences are PRHDT and FYEKMQ (reference sequence). The CDR3 spans 15 residues. Trimming cost V 6 bases and J 3 bases; bases outside gene matches: 4. The CDR3 spells CASRGTGEDTGELFF. CDR3 DNA: TGTGCCAGCAGGGGGACAGGGGAGGACACCGGGGAGCTGTTTTTT.

This clone appeared once. This chain uses TRBV6-6 with TRBJ1-3, with 9 bases lining up with TRBD1. Germline trimming cut 5 bases from V and 0 bases from J; bases unmatched to any gene: 5. The CDR3 is 16 residues long. Germline values: CDR1 MNHNY, CDR2 SVGAGI (reference sequence). The chain's CDR3 is CASSPPDRGSGNTIYF. CDR3 DNA sequence: TGTGCCAGCAGTCCGCCGGACAGGGGCTCTGGAAACACCATATATTTT.

The rearrangement uses TRBV5-1 and TRBJ2-5; 9 nucleotides line up with TRBD1. The CDR3 consists of 14 residues. Germline V gene lookup returns CDR1 SGHRS and CDR2 YFSETQ. The ends lost 4 bases at V and 2 bases at J; junction bases unmatched: 3. This CDR3 is CASSRGTGQETQYF. Written as DNA, the CDR3 is TGCGCCAGCAGCCGTGGGACAGGGCAAGAGACCCAGTACTTC.